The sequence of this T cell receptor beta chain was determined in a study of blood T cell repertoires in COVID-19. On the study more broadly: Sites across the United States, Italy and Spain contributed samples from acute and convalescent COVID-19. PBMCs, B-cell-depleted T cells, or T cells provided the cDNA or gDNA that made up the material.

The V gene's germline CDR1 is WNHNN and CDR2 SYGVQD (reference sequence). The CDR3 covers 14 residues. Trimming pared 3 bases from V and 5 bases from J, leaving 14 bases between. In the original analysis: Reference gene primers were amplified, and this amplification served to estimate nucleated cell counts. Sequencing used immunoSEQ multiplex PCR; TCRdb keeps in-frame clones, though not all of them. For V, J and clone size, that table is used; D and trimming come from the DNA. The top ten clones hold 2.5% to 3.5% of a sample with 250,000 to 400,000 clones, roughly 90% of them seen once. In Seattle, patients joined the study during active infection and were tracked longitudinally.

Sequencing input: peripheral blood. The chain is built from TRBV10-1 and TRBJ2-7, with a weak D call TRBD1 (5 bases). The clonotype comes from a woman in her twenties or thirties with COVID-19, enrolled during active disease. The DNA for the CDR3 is TGCGCCAGCAGTGAATCCTCAGGGCAGAACGAGCAGTACTTC. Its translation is CASSESSGQNEQYF.